This TCR beta chain comes out of a study of blood T cells in healthy people across ages (dated by TCRdb to the mid-2010s). In the study overall: In model experiments, template switching captured about one uniquely barcoded TCR beta cDNA molecule for every two T cells. The donors were divided into four age groups: young (average approximately 15 years), middle-aged (about 40), aged (approximately 62) and long-lived (roughly 82). To avoid experimental bias, donors of different ages were spread randomly across the sequencing lanes. For two donors (one aged 18 to 29 and one aged 80 or older), the study analyzed two additional independent replicas of 1 million unique cDNA reads from the same blood draw. To track age-related changes in TCR beta repertoire diversity, the study relied on deep sequencing normalized with unique cDNA molecular identifiers.

About this clonotype itself: Which antigen it targets is not known. Base qualities were left out, and no much larger clone turns up one base away.

The library was prepared using 5' RACE. Reads for this sample came from an Illumina HiSeq 2500. A second roughly 7 to 11 cycle PCR used a sample-barcoded 5' primer and a J-beta primer mix. Each TCR beta cDNA molecule received a unique molecular identifier from a template-switch 5' adaptor carrying 12 random nucleotides. Each sample yielded at least 3 million CDR3-containing paired-end reads. First-strand cDNA was synthesized from all RNA with the Mint cDNA synthesis kit, primed by a TRBC-specific oligonucleotide. Following uracil-DNA glycosylase treatment, a first 18-cycle PCR with universal primers M1SS and BC2_uni_R was performed on all cDNA. The authors' pipeline ran thus. Normalization of each sample was performed by random selection of 1 million high-quality reads, each carrying a distinct molecular identifier. Reads sharing molecular identifiers were discarded rather than binned into consensus sequences. MiTCR, with a Q25 quality threshold and the strictest error-elimination algorithm, was used for CDR3 identification, clonotype clustering and error correction. A nonparametric unseen species model using Euler transformation provided a lower-bound estimate of total TCR beta diversity. TCRdb applied fastp at Q25 and MiXCR to the public reads, then kept only in-frame beta chains. Rows with a matching CDR3 protein are joined into one entry that keeps the most common DNA and genes. These V and J calls are TCRdb output, not the study's own analysis. The sample yields approximately 770,000 distinct CDR3 sequences; about three fifths were counted once. The top ten clones comprise 22% of the sample.

Paper-wide results and their limitations: Observed TCR beta diversity per million T cells fell roughly linearly with age, and a significant reduction was already apparent by age around 40. Because profiling used bulk unsorted PBMCs, naive and antigen-experienced compartments could not be compared conclusively. A strong correlation was found between observed TCR beta diversity and the percentage of naive T cells measured by flow cytometry. Donor CMV infection status was unknown, potentially confounding age-related changes in expanded clonotypes. Estimates of total diversity based on one million sequenced T cells were regarded as lower bounds and as underestimates. Compared with the aged group, the long-lived group had more naive CD4+ T cells, fewer expanded clones and increased TCR diversity, a pattern suggesting age selection.

For CDR1 and CDR2, the germline V gene lists SGHTA and FQGNSA. At the junction V is shortened by 5 bases and J by 4 bases; bases outside the gene matches: 9. The CDR3 contains 16 residues, cysteine and phenylalanine counted. The sequence is cut down to CDR3 DNA, 48 bases in frame from base 1. Systemically healthy Caucasian individuals from Russia, some 38 in total and aged about 6 to 100 years, were included as donors. Ten milliliters of peripheral blood were drawn from each donor into EDTA-treated Vacutainer tubes. Ficoll-Paque density-gradient centrifugation was used to isolate PBMCs, with at least 6 million per sample. Trizol reagent was used to extract total RNA from PBMCs, with at least 5 micrograms per sample. The percentages of naive CD45RAhigh/CD27high T cells were determined by flow cytometry on a PBMC aliquot from every donor.

The rearrangement joined TRBV7-2 to TRBJ2-7; TRBD2 fits 12 bases in the junction. The sequence was obtained from a man younger than 45 in good health. The sequencing input was blood. CDR3 loop: CASSPLLAGGQYEQYF. The sequenced DNA: TGTGCCAGCAGCCCACTACTAGCGGGAGGTCAGTACGAGCAGTACTTC.